This TCR beta chain appears in the sequencing data of a study of blood T cell repertoires in COVID-19. Measured with immunoSEQ multiplex PCR; TCRdb has only the in-frame clones, and not every one. The sample shows approximately 250,000 clones, roughly 84% of them seen only once. This TCR was sampled from a middle-aged man who had recovered from COVID-19. Sequenced: peripheral blood.

CDR3: CASSSGFTNYGYTF. The CDR3 coding sequence is TGTGCCAGCAGTAGCGGGTTCACTAACTATGGCTACACCTTC. This sequence joins TRBV27 and TRBJ1-2; D gene uncertain. CDR1 and CDR2 from the germline V gene are MNHEY and SMNVEV (reference sequence). CDR3 length: 14 residues. Trimming shortened V by 5 bases and J by 0 bases, and 10 bases separated the two germline ends.